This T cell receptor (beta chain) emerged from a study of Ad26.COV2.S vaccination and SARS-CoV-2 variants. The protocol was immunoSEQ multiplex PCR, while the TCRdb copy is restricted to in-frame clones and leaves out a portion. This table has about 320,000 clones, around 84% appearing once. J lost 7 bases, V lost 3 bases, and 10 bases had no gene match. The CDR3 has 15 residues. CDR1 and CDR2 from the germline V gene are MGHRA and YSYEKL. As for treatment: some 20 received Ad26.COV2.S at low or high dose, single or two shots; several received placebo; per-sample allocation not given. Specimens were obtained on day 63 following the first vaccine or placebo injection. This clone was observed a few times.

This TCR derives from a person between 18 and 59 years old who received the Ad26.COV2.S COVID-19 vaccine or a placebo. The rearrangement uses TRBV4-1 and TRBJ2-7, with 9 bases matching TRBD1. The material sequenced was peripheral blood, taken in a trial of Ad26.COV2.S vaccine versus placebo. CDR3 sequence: CASSQTNRGQREQYF. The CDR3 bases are TGCGCCAGCAGCCAGACTAACAGGGGGCAGAGAGAGCAGTACTTC.